What follows is one T cell receptor beta chain and its context. Its antigen is currently unknown. These data come from a study of OX40 agonist ivuxolimab in advanced cancers. Profiled with immunoSEQ multiplex PCR; TCRdb holds only in-frame clones, not every one. The sample yields 96,000 or so clones, 84% seen once. General study points: Researchers report that CD8+ T cells had, on average, more expanded clones than CD4+.

The sample in question was CD4+ or CD8+ T cells sorted from blood, obtained in a trial of the OX40 agonist ivuxolimab. The source of this sequence is an adult with an advanced solid tumor such as melanoma, head and neck, liver or kidney cancer.

This chain's CDR3 is CASRAPGPGAGYTF. CDR3 nucleotide sequence: TGTGCCAGCAGAGCTCCCGGGCCGGGGGCTGGCTACACCTTC. J is TRBJ1-2 and V is TRBV28, with a weak D call TRBD1 (6 bases). V lost 6 bases and J lost 7, with 18 bases in between. CDR3 length: 14 residues. Germline V gene lookup returns CDR1 MDHEN and CDR2 SYDVKM.